This T cell receptor (beta chain) was found in a study of shared clonotypes between healthy human individuals. Trimming removed 6 bases at V and 5 bases at J, with 5 bases between. Looked up from germline, CDR1 is KGHSH and CDR2 is LQKENI. The CDR3 runs to 11 residues. This clone was picked up one time. TCRdb keeps only in-frame clones here, not all; method: immunoSEQ multiplex PCR. Found here are more than 2 million clones, more than 90% of them singletons; the top ten hold approximately 0.13%. The origin of this receptor is a young man in good health. This sequence joins TRBV18 and TRBJ2-1, with no clear D. The sample was naive CD4+ T cells sorted from blood. The subset was: CD45RA+ positively selected. The CDR3 sequence: CASSGDNEQFF. The CDR3, as DNA: TGTGCCAGCTCTGGAGACAATGAGCAGTTCTTC.